These T cell receptor beta chains were read from a single sample in a study of CD8+CD57+ T cells in acquired aplastic anemia. TCRdb reanalysed the reads using MiXCR and keeps one entry per CDR3 protein. Among about 190,000 distinct CDR3 sequences listed, 50% to 55% were seen once. The sequencing sample was made of sorted CD4+, CD8+, or CD8+CD57+ T cells (not recorded which) from PBMCs. The source is a human donor in good health, serving as a control. The CDR3 runs from the conserved cysteine through the conserved F or W. D genes are given only for firm matches. Not all rows give a size; the values are once, few, many and, for expanded clones, a class.

J gene,D gene,clone size,V gene,CDR3 DNA,CDR3 protein
TRBJ1-5,.,many,TRBV19,TGTGCCAGTAGTGACCAGGTTTATAGCAATCAGCCCCAGCATTTT,CASSDQVYSNQPQHF
TRBJ1-2,.,few,TRBV29-1,TGCAGCGTTGTGGGTGAGCCGAACAGGCGGGACTTC,CSVVGEPNRRDF
TRBJ1-6,.,many,TRBV7-2,TGTGCCAGCAGCTTAGCGCGCGGGTATAATTCACCCCTCCACTTT,CASSLARGYNSPLHF
TRBJ1-6,TRBD1,.,TRBV24-1,TGTGCCACCAGTGAGCGGGACAGCCAGAGCTCCTATAATTCACCCCTCCACTTT,CATSERDSQSSYNSPLHF
TRBJ1-2,TRBD1,.,TRBV7-8,TGTGCCAGCAGCTCCGGGACAGGGGGCAACTATGGCTACACCTTC,CASSSGTGGNYGYTF
TRBJ1-5,TRBD1,.,TRBV28,TGTGCCAGCAGTTTTGAAGGCACGGGACAGGATAGCAATCAGCCCCAGCATTTT,CASSFEGTGQDSNQPQHF
TRBJ2-7,TRBD1,.,TRBV16,TGTGCCAGCAGCCAAGTGAGGCAGGGGGCCTACGAGCAGTACTTC,CASSQVRQGAYEQYF
TRBJ2-1,TRBD2,.,TRBV7-3,TGTGCCAGCAGCCCCCCGGGCACTAGCGGCTACAATGAGCAGTTCTTC,CASSPPGTSGYNEQFF
TRBJ1-6,TRBD1,.,TRBV5-1,TGCGCCAGCAGGAGGGCAGGGGGCGCGAATAATTCACCCCTCCACTTT,CASRRAGGANNSPLHF
TRBJ2-5,TRBD2,few,TRBV7-2,TGTGCCAGCAGCCATAAGTGGGAGGGGTTGGAGACCCAGTACTTC,CASSHKWEGLETQYF
TRBJ2-7,TRBD2,many,TRBV7-8,TGTGCCAGCAGCTTAATTGCGACCGGGACTACCCTCAGGGAGCAGTACTTC,CASSLIATGTTLREQYF
TRBJ2-3,.,once,TRBV6-4,TGTGCCAGCAGTGTAGGGGGAGCCACAGATACGCAGTATTTT,CASSVGGATDTQYF
TRBJ2-7,TRBD2,.,TRBV9,TGTGCCAGCAGCGAGACTAGCGGGACCGAGCAGTACTTC,CASSETSGTEQYF
TRBJ2-2,.,.,TRBV5-1,TGCGCCAGCAGCTTGGAGGGTCACCCGGACACCGGGGAGCTGTTTTTT,CASSLEGHPDTGELFF
TRBJ1-1,.,.,TRBV2,TGTGCCAGCAGCCTGACAGTGCACACTGAAGCTTTCTTT,CASSLTVHTEAFF
TRBJ2-3,TRBD2,many,TRBV13,TGTGCCAGCGGACTAGCGGGGGGCCGCGTAGATACGCAGTATTTT,CASGLAGGRVDTQYF